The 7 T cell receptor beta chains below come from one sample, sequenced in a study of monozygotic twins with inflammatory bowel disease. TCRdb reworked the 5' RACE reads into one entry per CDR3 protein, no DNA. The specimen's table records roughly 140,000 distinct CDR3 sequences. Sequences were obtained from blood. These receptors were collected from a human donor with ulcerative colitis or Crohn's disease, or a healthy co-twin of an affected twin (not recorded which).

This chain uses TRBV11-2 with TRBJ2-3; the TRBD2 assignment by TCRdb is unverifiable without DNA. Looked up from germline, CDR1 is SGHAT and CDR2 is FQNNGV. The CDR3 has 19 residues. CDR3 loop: CASSLRVTSGGIRTDTQYF.

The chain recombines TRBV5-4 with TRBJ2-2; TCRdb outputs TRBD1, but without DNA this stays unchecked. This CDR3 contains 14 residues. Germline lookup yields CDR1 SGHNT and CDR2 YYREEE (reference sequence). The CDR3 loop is CASSPGQDSGELFF.

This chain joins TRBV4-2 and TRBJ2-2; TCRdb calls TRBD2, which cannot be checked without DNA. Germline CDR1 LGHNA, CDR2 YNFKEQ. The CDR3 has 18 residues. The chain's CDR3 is CASSLRLQTSSGTGELFF.

CDR3 residues: CASSLGGAGGQNTEAFF. V and J are TRBV12-3 or TRBV12-4 and TRBJ1-1; absent DNA, TCRdb's TRBD1 call cannot be checked. The CDR3 has 17 amino acids.

The CDR3 loop reads CASSKEAGAPEQYF. V and J are TRBV7-2 and TRBJ2-7; there is no DNA to check the TCRdb D call of TRBD1. The CDR3 totals 14 residues. The germline gives CDR1 SGHTA, CDR2 FQGNSA.

The CDR3 region is CSASTAPKTGSYEQYF. This chain links TRBV20-1 with TRBJ2-7; TCRdb gives TRBD1 as the D gene, but with no DNA this cannot be confirmed. The CDR3 loop spans 16 amino acids. From germline, CDR1 is DFQATT and CDR2 SNEGSKA (reference sequence).

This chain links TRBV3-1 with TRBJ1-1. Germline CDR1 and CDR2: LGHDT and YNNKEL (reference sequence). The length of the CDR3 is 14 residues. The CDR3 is CASSQDLDRGWAFF.